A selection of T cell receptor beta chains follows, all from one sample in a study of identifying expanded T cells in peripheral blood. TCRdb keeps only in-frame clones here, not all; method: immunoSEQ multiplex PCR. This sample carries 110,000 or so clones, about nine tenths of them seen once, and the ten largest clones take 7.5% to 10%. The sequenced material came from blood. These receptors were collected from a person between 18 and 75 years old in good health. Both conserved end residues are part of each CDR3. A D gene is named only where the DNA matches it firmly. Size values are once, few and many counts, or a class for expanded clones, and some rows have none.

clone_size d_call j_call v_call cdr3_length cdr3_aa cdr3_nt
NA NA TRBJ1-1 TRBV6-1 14 CASSVQGRDTEAFF TGTGCCAGCAGTGTACAGGGAAGGGACACTGAAGCTTTCTTT
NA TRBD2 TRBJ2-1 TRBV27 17 CASSPGTSGSLGNEQFF TGTGCCAGCAGCCCCGGGACTAGCGGGAGCCTAGGCAATGAGCAGTTCTTC
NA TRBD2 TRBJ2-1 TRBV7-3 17 CASSLSGGATFSNEQFF TGTGCCAGCAGCTTAAGCGGGGGGGCCACTTTTTCCAATGAGCAGTTCTTC
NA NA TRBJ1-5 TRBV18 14 CASSPNPGNQPQHF TGTGCCAGCTCACCAAATCCGGGAAATCAGCCCCAGCATTTT
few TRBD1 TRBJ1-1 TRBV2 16 CASSDWTGGAGTEAFF TGTGCCAGCAGTGATTGGACAGGGGGCGCGGGGACTGAAGCTTTCTTT
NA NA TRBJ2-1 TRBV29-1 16 CSVEVPSSSSYNEQFF TGCAGCGTTGAAGTCCCCAGTTCGAGCTCCTACAATGAGCAGTTCTTC
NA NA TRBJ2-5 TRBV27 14 CASRGRREGGTQYF TGTGCCAGCCGAGGTCGACGAGAGGGTGGGACCCAGTACTTC
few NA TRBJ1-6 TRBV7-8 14 CASSLAGLASPLHF TGTGCCAGCAGCTTAGCGGGGCTGGCTTCACCCCTCCACTTT
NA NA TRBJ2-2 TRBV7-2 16 CASSLGGIRNTGELFF TGTGCCAGCAGCTTAGGGGGGATTCGGAACACCGGGGAGCTGTTTTTT
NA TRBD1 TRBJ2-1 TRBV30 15 CAWSRNPGQGQEQFF TGTGCCTGGAGTAGGAATCCGGGACAGGGGCAGGAGCAGTTCTTC
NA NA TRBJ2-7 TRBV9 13 CASSVNMGYEQYF TGTGCCAGCAGCGTGAACATGGGCTACGAGCAGTACTTC
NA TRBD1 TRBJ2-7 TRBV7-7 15 CASSPSPGTGVEQYF TGTGCCAGCAGCCCTAGTCCCGGGACAGGGGTTGAGCAGTACTTC
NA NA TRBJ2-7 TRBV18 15 CASSPGADSSYEQYF TGTGCCAGCTCCCCAGGGGCGGATAGCTCCTACGAGCAGTACTTC
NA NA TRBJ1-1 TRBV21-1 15 CASSNVGSALTEAFF TGTGCCAGCAGCAATGTGGGTAGCGCCCTCACTGAAGCTTTCTTT
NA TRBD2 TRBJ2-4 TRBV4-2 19 CASSVKLAGVHGAKNIQYF TGTGCCAGCAGCGTAAAACTAGCGGGGGTTCATGGAGCCAAAAACATTCAGTACTTC
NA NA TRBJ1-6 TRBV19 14 CASRRGQLNSPLHF TGTGCCAGTAGAAGAGGACAGCTCAATTCACCCCTCCACTTT
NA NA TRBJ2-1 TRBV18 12 CASSRTDNEQFF TGTGCCAGCTCCAGGACAGACAATGAGCAGTTCTTC
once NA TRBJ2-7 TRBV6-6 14 CASSRGAPSREQYF TGTGCCAGCAGCCGAGGGGCCCCGAGTCGGGAGCAGTACTTC
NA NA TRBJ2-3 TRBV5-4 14 CASSLGLDTDTQYF TGTGCCAGCAGCCTGGGACTTGATACAGATACGCAGTATTTT
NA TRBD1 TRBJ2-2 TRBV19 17 CASSTWVRDRVTGELFF TGTGCCAGTAGTACTTGGGTCCGGGACAGAGTCACCGGGGAGCTGTTTTTT
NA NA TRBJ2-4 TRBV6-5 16 CASSYVGVGAKNIQYF TGTGCCAGCAGTTACGTAGGGGTCGGAGCCAAAAACATTCAGTACTTC
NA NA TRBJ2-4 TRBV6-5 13 CASSYSRGNIQYF TGTGCCAGCAGTTACTCGCGGGGAAACATTCAGTACTTC
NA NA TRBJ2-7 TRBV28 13 CASSSGGGDEQYF TGTGCCAGCAGTTCCGGGGGTGGGGACGAGCAGTACTTC
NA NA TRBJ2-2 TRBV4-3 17 CASSQEREGTNTGELFF TGCGCCAGCAGCCAAGAGCGAGAGGGGACGAACACCGGGGAGCTGTTTTTT
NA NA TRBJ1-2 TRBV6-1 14 CASGDRQKVFGYTF TGTGCCAGCGGAGACAGGCAGAAGGTATTCGGCTACACCTTC
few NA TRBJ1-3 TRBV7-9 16 CASSQGSNPLVNTIYF TGTGCCAGCAGCCAAGGATCCAATCCCTTGGTAAACACCATATATTTT
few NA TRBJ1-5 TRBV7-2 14 CASSLDGGGQPQHF TGTGCCAGCAGCTTAGATGGGGGTGGTCAGCCCCAGCATTTT
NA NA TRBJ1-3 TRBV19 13 CATFNRAGNTIYF TGTGCCACTTTCAACAGGGCTGGAAACACCATATATTTT
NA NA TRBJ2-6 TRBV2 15 CASSPSLSGANVLTF TGTGCCAGCAGTCCAAGCCTCTCTGGGGCCAACGTCCTGACTTTC
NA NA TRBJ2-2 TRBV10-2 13 CASLGGNTGELFF TGCGCCAGCCTCGGGGGGAACACCGGGGAGCTGTTTTTT
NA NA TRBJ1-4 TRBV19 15 CASMSRSTTNEKLFF TGTGCTAGTATGTCGCGGAGCACAACTAATGAAAAACTGTTTTTT
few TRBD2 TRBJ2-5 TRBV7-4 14 CASSRGDARETQYF TGTGCCAGCAGCCGGGGGGACGCCAGAGAGACCCAGTACTTC
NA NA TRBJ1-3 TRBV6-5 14 CASSYRQAGNTIYF TGTGCCAGCAGTTACCGACAGGCTGGAAACACCATATATTTT
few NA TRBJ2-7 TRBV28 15 CASSSPQGARLEQYF TGTGCCAGCAGTTCACCACAGGGTGCTCGACTGGAGCAGTACTTC
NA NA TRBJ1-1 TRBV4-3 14 CASSQGLENTEAFF TGCGCCAGCAGCCAGGGCCTGGAGAACACTGAAGCTTTCTTT
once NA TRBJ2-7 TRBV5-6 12 CASSRPPYEQYF TGTGCCAGCAGCCGGCCCCCCTACGAGCAGTACTTC
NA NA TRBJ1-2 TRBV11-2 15 CASSLGRVGNYGYTF TGTGCCAGCAGCTTAGGTCGGGTGGGGAACTATGGCTACACCTTC
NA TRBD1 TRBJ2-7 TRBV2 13 CASSVGQGYEQYF TGTGCCAGCAGTGTGGGACAGGGCTACGAGCAGTACTTC
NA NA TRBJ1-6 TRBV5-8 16 CASSLWGEGTNSPLHF TGTGCCAGCTCCCTCTGGGGGGAGGGTACTAATTCACCCCTCCACTTT
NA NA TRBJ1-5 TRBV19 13 CASSMTADQPQHF TGTGCCAGTAGTATGACAGCGGATCAGCCCCAGCATTTT
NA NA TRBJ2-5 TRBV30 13 CAWSIQRRETQYF TGTGCCTGGAGTATACAGCGCCGGGAGACCCAGTACTTC
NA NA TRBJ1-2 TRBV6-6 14 CASRTPGDRYGYTF TGTGCCAGCAGAACTCCAGGGGATCGCTATGGCTACACCTTC
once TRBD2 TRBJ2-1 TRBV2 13 CASRLALNNEQFF TGTGCCAGTCGACTAGCACTAAACAATGAGCAGTTCTTC
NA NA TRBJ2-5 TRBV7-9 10 CASTGETQYF TGTGCCAGCACAGGGGAGACCCAGTACTTC
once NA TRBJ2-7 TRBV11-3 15 CASSPGNDLSYEQYF TGTGCCAGCAGCCCCGGGAACGACCTCTCCTACGAGCAGTACTTC